Detailed here is one T cell receptor beta chain. Its antigen is undetermined. TCR beta libraries were made by quantitative 5'-RACE with molecular barcodes. MiXCR was run by TCRdb on the 5' RACE reads, yielding one entry per CDR3 protein. The repertoire holds roughly 700,000 distinct CDR3 sequences, 15% to 20% seen once, with around 19% in the top ten. Germline assignment: CDR1 SGHVS and CDR2 FNYEAQ. The V gene lost 2 bases and the J gene lost 6 bases, with 11 bases spanning the gap. The CDR3 has 13 residues. The data were obtained in a study of CD8 T cells in ankylosing spondylitis. Study-level findings and limits: The disease-linked clones had a CD8+ phenotype and low blood frequencies. Matched ankylosing spondylitis synovial fluid reportedly contained a significantly enriched population of disease-linked clones. Seven to nine highly homologous variants made up a TCR beta motif, and this motif appeared characteristic of ankylosing spondylitis blood.

The TCR comes from a male donor with ankylosing spondylitis. Sample: blood, either unsorted or a sorted T cell fraction (not recorded which). The chain uses TRBV7-6 and TRBJ2-7, with D unresolved. The CDR3 loop reads CASSLSSTSEQYF. The DNA for the CDR3 is TGTGCCAGCAGCTTAAGTAGCACCAGCGAGCAGTACTTC.